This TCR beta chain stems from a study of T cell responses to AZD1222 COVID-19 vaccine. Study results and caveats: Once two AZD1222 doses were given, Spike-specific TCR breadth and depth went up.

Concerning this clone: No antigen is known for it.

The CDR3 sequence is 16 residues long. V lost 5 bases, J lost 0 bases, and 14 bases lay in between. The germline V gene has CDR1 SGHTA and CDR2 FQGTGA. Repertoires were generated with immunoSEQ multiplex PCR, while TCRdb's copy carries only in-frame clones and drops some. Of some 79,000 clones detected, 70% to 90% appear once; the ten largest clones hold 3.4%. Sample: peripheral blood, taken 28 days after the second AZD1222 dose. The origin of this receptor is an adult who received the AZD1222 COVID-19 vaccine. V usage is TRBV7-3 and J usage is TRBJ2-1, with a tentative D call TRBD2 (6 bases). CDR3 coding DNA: TGTGCCAGCAGCCCCCAGCGGGTAAGCTCCTACAATGAGCAGTTCTTC. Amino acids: CASSPQRVSSYNEQFF.